The clone carrying this T cell receptor beta chain was detected once. Antigen specificity is unknown. This record belongs to a study of shared clonotypes between healthy human individuals. Whole-study findings and limits: Generation probabilities of non-shared clonotypes were lower (relative to those shared by all four donors). A limitation of the genetic and exposure-history diversity represented arose from few donors. Rarefaction curves obtained for sorted subsets showed sequencing incomplete despite large depth.

Trimming took off 4 bases at V and 1 base at J, with 16 bases between the two ends. The germline V gene encodes CDR1 MDHEN and CDR2 SYDVKM. There are 16 residues in the CDR3. Assay: immunoSEQ multiplex PCR; the TCRdb copy retains only in-frame clones and omits some. Among about 100,000 clones listed, 65% to 75% were seen once. The receptor comes from a woman between 25 and 40 years old in good health. The rearrangement joins TRBV28 to TRBJ1-1; unclear D gene. The specimen sequenced was memory CD8+ T cells sorted from blood. Subset: CD45RO+ cells pooled with CCR7-negative TemRA cells. The CDR3 here is CASSSWWRPENTEAFF. The CDR3 DNA is TGTGCCAGCAGTTCATGGTGGCGACCGGAGAACACTGAAGCTTTCTTT.